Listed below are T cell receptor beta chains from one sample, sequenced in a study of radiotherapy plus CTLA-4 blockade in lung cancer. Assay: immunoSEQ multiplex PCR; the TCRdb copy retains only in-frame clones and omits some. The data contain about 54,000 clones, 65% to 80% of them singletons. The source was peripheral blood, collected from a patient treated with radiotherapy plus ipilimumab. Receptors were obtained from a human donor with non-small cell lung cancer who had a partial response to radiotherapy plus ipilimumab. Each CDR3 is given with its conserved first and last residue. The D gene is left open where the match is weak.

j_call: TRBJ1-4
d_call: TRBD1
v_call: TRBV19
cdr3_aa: CASKASGQGEKLFF
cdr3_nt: TGTGCCAGCAAGGCTTCGGGACAGGGGGAAAAACTGTTTTTT

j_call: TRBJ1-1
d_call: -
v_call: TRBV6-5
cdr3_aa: CASSYKTGAAFF
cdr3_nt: TGTGCCAGCAGTTACAAGACAGGAGCGGCTTTCTTT

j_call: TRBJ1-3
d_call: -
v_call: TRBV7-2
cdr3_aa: CASSLGGGIGNTIYF
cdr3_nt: TGTGCCAGCAGCTTAGGAGGAGGGATCGGAAACACCATATATTTT

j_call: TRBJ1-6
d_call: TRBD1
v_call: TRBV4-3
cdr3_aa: CASSQVKGAGSPLHF
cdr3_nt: TGCGCCAGCAGCCAAGTGAAGGGGGCAGGTTCACCCCTCCACTTT

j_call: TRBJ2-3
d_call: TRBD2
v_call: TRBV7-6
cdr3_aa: CASNSGGLTSTDTQYF
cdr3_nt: TGTGCCAGCAATAGCGGGGGGCTGACTAGCACAGATACGCAGTATTTT

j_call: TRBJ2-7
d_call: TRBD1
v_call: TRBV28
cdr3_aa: CASSLTRQGTEQYF
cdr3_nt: TGTGCCAGCAGTTTAACAAGACAGGGTACCGAGCAGTACTTC

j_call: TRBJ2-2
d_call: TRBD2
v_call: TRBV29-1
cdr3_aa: CSAAGGAGGAGELFF
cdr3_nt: TGCAGCGCTGCGGGGGGGGCGGGGGGTGCCGGGGAGCTGTTTTTT

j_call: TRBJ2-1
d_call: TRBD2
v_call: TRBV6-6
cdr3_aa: CASRPGGPANEQFF
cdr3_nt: TGTGCCAGCAGGCCGGGGGGGCCGGCAAATGAGCAGTTCTTC

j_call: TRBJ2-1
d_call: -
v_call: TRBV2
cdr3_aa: CASSEGRGSNEQFF
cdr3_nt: TGTGCCAGCAGTGAAGGTAGGGGTTCCAATGAGCAGTTCTTC

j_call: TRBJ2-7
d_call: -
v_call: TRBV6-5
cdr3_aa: CASRAGQGTLYEQYF
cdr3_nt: TGTGCCAGCAGGGCCGGGCAGGGGACCCTTTACGAGCAGTACTTC